These 26 T cell receptor beta chains share one sample of origin, sequenced in a study of blood T cell repertoires in COVID-19. Repertoires were generated with immunoSEQ multiplex PCR, while TCRdb's copy carries only in-frame clones and drops some. This table holds 400,000 to 450,000 clones, 70% to 90% found once. Sequencing used peripheral blood. Receptors originate from a man younger than 30 with COVID-19, enrolled during active disease.

The count of this clone is one. The V call is TRBV24-1, the J call TRBJ1-2; D might be TRBD1 (5 bases). V lost 6 bases and J lost 8, with 9 bases in between. CDR3 length: 11 amino acids. CDR1 is KGHDR and CDR2 is SFDVKD in the germline V gene. The CDR3 sequence is CATSQGYGYTF. The CDR3, as DNA: TGTGCCACCAGTCAGGGATACGGCTACACCTTC.

In DNA, the CDR3 is TGTGCCAGCAGTCCCGCCGGGGAGTTCAATCAGCCCCAGCATTTT. It codes for CASSPAGEFNQPQHF. The rearrangement joins TRBV28 to TRBJ1-5; D ambiguous. The CDR3 covers 15 residues. The germline V gene encodes CDR1 MDHEN and CDR2 SYDVKM. V dropped 5 bases and J dropped 3 bases, with 14 bases sitting between them.

A word on this clone: The junction shows a germline mismatch at one end, possibly a read error. CDR3 nucleotides: TGTGCCAGCAGTTCCTTGGACAGGCTGAAGACTGAAGCTTTCTTT. Translation: CASSSLDRLKTEAFF. The chain recombines TRBV28 with TRBJ1-1; 7 positions match TRBD1. Germline V gene data show CDR1 as MDHEN and CDR2 as SYDVKM. This CDR3 contains 15 residues.

V usage is TRBV5-5 and J usage is TRBJ2-3, with D uncertain. Germline V gives CDR1 SGHKS, CDR2 YYEKEE (reference sequence). The CDR3 totals 15 residues. With 0 bases removed from V and 0 bases from J, the gap between germline ends came to 8 bases. The DNA for the CDR3 is TGTGCCAGCAGCTTGGGACCGGAGAGCACAGATACGCAGTATTTT. Residues: CASSLGPESTDTQYF.

The chain recombines TRBV2 with TRBJ1-5; D call uncertain. The germline gives CDR1 SNHLY, CDR2 FYNNEI. V lost 4 bases and J 1 base, leaving 17 bases between the germline ends. The CDR3 has 17 amino acids. The CDR3 is CASSVGRGGRSNQPQHF. The CDR3 DNA sequence: TGTGCCAGCAGTGTAGGTCGGGGTGGTAGAAGCAATCAGCCCCAGCATTTT. Using reference TRBV2 and TRBJ1-5 for the parts outside the CDR3, the full variable domain is EPEVTQTPSHQVTQMGQEVILRCVPISNHLYFYWYRQILGQKVEFLVSFYNNEISEKSEIFDDQFSVERPDGSNFTLKIRSTKLEDSAMYFCASSVGRGGRSNQPQHFGDGTRLSIL.

The chain recombines TRBV19 with TRBJ2-3; D gene unclear. Germline V gene data show CDR1 as LNHDA and CDR2 as SQIVND (reference sequence). CDR3 length equals 13 residues. V lost 3 bases and J lost 5, with 9 bases in between. The CDR3 nucleotides are TGTGCCAGTAGTATCCAACAGTTAGATACGCAGTATTTT. This translates into CASSIQQLDTQYF.

Details on this clone: The sample holds other DNA sequences that translate to the same CDR3. CDR3 protein: CASRGGTEAFF. CDR3 nucleotides: TGTGCTTCAAGGGGTGGGACTGAAGCTTTCTTT. The chain is built from TRBV3-1 (or the pseudogene TRBV3-2) and TRBJ1-1; D is perhaps TRBD1 (5 bases). The CDR3 has 11 amino acids. Germline loops: CDR1 LGHDT, CDR2 YNNKEL (reference sequence).

To note about this clone: Different DNA sequences within this sample yield the same CDR3. The rearrangement uses TRBV19 and TRBJ1-5, with 10 bases matching TRBD1. Trimming cost V 0 bases and J 2 bases; bases outside gene matches: 1. Germline lookup yields CDR1 LNHDA and CDR2 SQIVND (reference sequence). The CDR3 is 16 residues long. In DNA, the CDR3 is TGTGCCAGTAGTATAGACGGGACAGGGGGCAATCAGCCCCAGCATTTT. Amino acid sequence: CASSIDGTGGNQPQHF. The full variable domain, completed using reference TRBV19 and TRBJ1-5, is DGGITQSPKYLFRKEGQNVTLSCEQNLNHDAMYWYRQDPGQGLRLIYYSQIVNDFQKGDIAEGYSVSREKKESFPLTVTSAQKNPTAFYLCASSIDGTGGNQPQHFGDGTRLSIL.

This clone occurred a few times. The chain uses TRBV30 and TRBJ2-7, with a tentative D call TRBD2 (6 bases). V shed 4 bases and J shed 4 bases, with 14 bases lying between them. Germline CDR1 GTSNPN, CDR2 SVGIG (reference sequence). The CDR3 contains 13 residues. The DNA of the CDR3 is TGTGCCTGGACTCAGGGCCGGGAGTACGAGCAGTACTTC. The encoded protein is CAWTQGREYEQYF.

The gene calls are TRBV24-1 and TRBJ2-3, with a possible D match to TRBD2 (5 bases). The germline gives CDR1 KGHDR, CDR2 SFDVKD. Trimming cost V 3 bases and J 3 bases, with 9 bases left between them. The CDR3 contains 14 residues. CDR3 DNA: TGTGCCACCAGTGATCGGACTTTTACAGATACGCAGTATTTT. Translating gives CATSDRTFTDTQYF.

This rearrangement joins TRBV5-1 to TRBJ2-7; D perhaps matches TRBD2 (7 bases). Looked up from germline, CDR1 is SGHRS and CDR2 is YFSETQ. The CDR3 extends over 14 amino acids. The germline V and J ends were trimmed by 1 base and 2 bases, with 10 bases remaining between them. The CDR3 DNA reads as TGCGCCAGCAGCTTGTCGGGGGGCACCTACGAGCAGTACTTC. Translating gives CASSLSGGTYEQYF.

This clone was recorded only once. The V call is TRBV19, the J call TRBJ2-7, with a weak D call TRBD2 (7 bases). Looked up from germline, CDR1 is LNHDA and CDR2 is SQIVND (reference sequence). Between the trimmed V and J ends, which lost 3 bases and 2 bases, there was a span of 20 bases. The CDR3 has 17 residues. CDR3 in DNA: TGTGCCAGTAGTATGGGGGCGGGAGACAGGATTCCCTACGAGCAGTACTTC. It encodes CASSMGAGDRIPYEQYF.

The rearrangement links TRBV4-2 to TRBJ2-7; no firm D call. There are 13 residues in the CDR3. V was trimmed by 2 bases and J by 5 bases, leaving 10 bases between them. Germline assignment: CDR1 LGHNA and CDR2 YNFKEQ. CDR3 nucleotide sequence: TGTGCCAGCAGCCAACTACTCGGTGACGAGCAGTACTTC. Translating it yields CASSQLLGDEQYF.

The rearrangement uses TRBV19 and TRBJ1-3, with D perhaps matching TRBD1 (6 bases). CDR3 length: 14 residues. Trimming stripped 8 bases from V and 4 bases from J, with 15 bases between. Germline V gene data show CDR1 as LNHDA and CDR2 as SQIVND (reference sequence). The CDR3 region is CASGGQTIGNTIYF. In DNA form, the CDR3 reads TGTGCCAGTGGTGGACAGACGATCGGAAACACCATATATTTT.

This chain uses TRBV7-9 with TRBJ1-1; a weak D match, TRBD1 (5 bases). The CDR3 sequence is 15 residues long. The V gene lost 5 bases and the J gene lost 5 bases, with 18 bases spanning the gap. The V gene's germline CDR1 is SEHNR and CDR2 FQNEAQ (reference sequence). The CDR3 DNA is TGTGCCAGCAGCATAAGAAGCGGGGACGGGACTGAAGCTTTCTTT. Encoded protein: CASSIRSGDGTEAFF.

The chain uses TRBV11-2 and TRBJ1-4; tentatively, D is TRBD1 (6 bases). CDR3 size: 16 residues. The V end was cut by 0 bases, the J end by 7 bases, with 15 bases between. Germline CDR1 and CDR2: SGHAT and FQNNGV. The chain's CDR3 is CASSLEFGTPGEKLFF. The CDR3 coding sequence is TGTGCCAGCAGCTTAGAGTTTGGGACACCAGGTGAAAAACTGTTTTTT.

The chain is built from TRBV30 and TRBJ2-6, with D perhaps TRBD2 (5 bases). Trimming cost V 1 base and J 1 base, with 5 bases left between them. The CDR3 spans 14 residues. CDR1 and CDR2 from the germline V gene are GTSNPN and SVGIG (reference sequence). DNA of the CDR3: TGTGCCTGGAGTGGAGGGTCTGGGGCCAACGTCCTGACTTTC. Translation gives CAWSGGSGANVLTF. The whole variable domain, remainder taken from reference TRBV30 and TRBJ2-6, is SQTIHQWPATLVQPVGSPLSLECTVEGTSNPNLYWYRQAAGRGLQLLFYSVGIGQISSEVPQNLSASRPQDRQFILSSKKLLLSDSGFYLCAWSGGSGANVLTFGAGSRLTVL.

This chain connects TRBV5-6 to TRBJ2-7; D is perhaps TRBD2 (6 bases). V lost 4 bases to trimming and J lost 5 bases, with 19 bases between them. CDR3 length: 15 residues. Germline values: CDR1 SGHDT, CDR2 YYEEEE. The CDR3 loop reads CASSTPGLGGDEQYF. Here the CDR3 DNA reads TGTGCCAGCAGCACCCCGGGACTGGGCGGGGACGAGCAGTACTTC. The full variable domain, in which reference TRBV5-6 and TRBJ2-7 provide the parts outside the CDR3, is DAGVTQSPTHLIKTRGQQVTLRCSPKSGHDTVSWYQQALGQGPQFIFQYYEEEERQRGNFPDRFSGHQFPNYSSELNVNALLLGDSALYLCASSTPGLGGDEQYFGPGTRLTVT.

This chain uses TRBV4-1 with TRBJ1-1, with D maybe TRBD1 (5 bases). Germline assignment: CDR1 MGHRA and CDR2 YSYEKL. Trimming shortened V by 11 bases and J by 2 bases, and 12 bases separated the two germline ends. CDR3 size: 12 residues. CDR3 sequence (DNA): TGCGCCGGTGGGGGGGTTAACACTGAAGCTTTCTTT. The encoded protein is CAGGGVNTEAFF.

This clone was counted a single time. The rearrangement links TRBV4-1 to TRBJ1-2; 7 nucleotides line up with TRBD1. CDR1 MGHRA and CDR2 YSYEKL come from the germline V gene. The ends lost 0 bases at V and 5 bases at J; junction bases unmatched: 9. CDR3 size: 16 residues. The CDR3 loop reads CASSQESTRGSYGYTF. The CDR3 DNA reads as TGCGCCAGCAGCCAAGAAAGTACCAGGGGGTCATATGGCTACACCTTC.

V gene TRBV30 combines with J gene TRBJ1-1; D possibly corresponds to TRBD1 (6 bases). CDR1 is GTSNPN, CDR2 SVGIG, per germline (reference sequence). V was pared by 3 bases and J by 6 bases, with 17 bases between. The CDR3 covers 14 residues. CDR3 nucleotides: TGTGCCTGGAGAGCCCAGGGGCGTGGGCCTGAAGCTTTCTTT. Translated: CAWRAQGRGPEAFF.

The chain combines TRBV15 with TRBJ2-1; 9 bases are shared with TRBD1. CDR1 and CDR2 from the germline V gene are LNHNV and YYDKDF (reference sequence). CDR3 length equals 16 residues. V trimming: 0 bases; J trimming: 4 bases; junction bases outside the gene matches: 4. The CDR3 nucleotides are TGTGCCACCAGCAGAGATATCGGGACAGGGTACAATGAGCAGTTCTTC. Its protein is CATSRDIGTGYNEQFF.

The rearrangement links TRBV2 to TRBJ2-3, with TRBD2 matching over 9 bases. Looked up from germline, CDR1 is SNHLY and CDR2 is FYNNEI. V gave up 3 bases and J gave up 2 bases; unmatched junction bases: 3. The CDR3 has 15 residues. CDR3 protein: CASSDAGGYTDTQYF. The CDR3 region has the DNA TGTGCCAGCAGTGACGCGGGGGGGTACACAGATACGCAGTATTTT.

The chain carries TRBV6-5 and TRBJ1-1, with 9 nucleotides matching TRBD1. The CDR3 spans 13 residues. Germline V gene lookup returns CDR1 MNHEY and CDR2 SVGAGI. With V trimmed by 4 bases and J by 7 bases, 4 bases remained unmatched. The CDR3 bases are TGTGCCAGCAGTTTCCGGGACAGGGTTGAAGCTTTCTTT. Translating gives CASSFRDRVEAFF.

This clone was seen more than once but under ten times. This chain joins TRBV14 and TRBJ1-1, with a tentative D call TRBD1 (5 bases). The CDR3 has 12 amino acids. V was cut by 2 bases and J by 10 bases, with 11 bases left in between. Per the germline V gene, CDR1 is SGHDN and CDR2 is FVKESK. The CDR3 nucleotides are TGTGCCAGCAGCCAATGGGGCAGAGGAGCTTTCTTT. Protein product: CASSQWGRGAFF. The full variable domain, rest sourced from reference TRBV14 and TRBJ1-1, is EAGVTQFPSHSVIEKGQTVTLRCDPISGHDNLYWYRRVMGKEIKFLLHFVKESKQDESGMPNNRFLAERTGGTYSTLKVQPAELEDSGVYFCASSQWGRGAFFGQGTRLTVV.

The gene calls are TRBV4-1 and TRBJ2-3; TRBD2 matches 10 bases. Germline V gene data show CDR1 as MGHRA and CDR2 as YSYEKL. CDR3 length equals 17 residues. Germline trimming cut 0 bases from V and 4 bases from J; bases unmatched to any gene: 7. This CDR3 is CASSQESSGSRADTQYF. In DNA form, the CDR3 reads TGCGCCAGCAGCCAAGAATCTAGCGGGAGTCGTGCAGATACGCAGTATTTT.